The sequence of this T cell receptor beta chain was determined in a study of blood T cell repertoires in COVID-19. Germline V gene sequence: CDR1 SGHVS, CDR2 FQNEAQ. The CDR3 covers 15 residues. V lost 1 base to trimming and J lost 6 bases, with 13 bases between them. TCRdb's table, derived via immunoSEQ multiplex PCR, lists solely in-frame clones and lacks some. Altogether more than 200,000 clones are present, roughly 86% being singletons, with the ten largest covering 10% to 13%. This sequence originates from a woman in her fifties or sixties with COVID-19, enrolled during active disease. The chain joins TRBV7-8 to TRBJ1-5, with D perhaps matching TRBD1 (5 bases). The sample was peripheral blood. CDR3 bases: TGTGCCAGCAGCTTAGTGTGGGGCAGTCGTCAGCCCCAGCATTTT. Its protein product is CASSLVWGSRQPQHF.